What follows describes a single TCR beta chain. Its antigen is unidentified. This entry comes from a study of long-term antiretroviral therapy in people with HIV. Study-wide points: ART adherence, viral resistance and therapy changes were undocumented. Diversity went up after ART and still fell short of transplant donor controls. Dominance of pre-ART expanded clones persisted, fluctuating and often declining after ART.

Assay version v3.0 of immunoSEQ was used, and it was run at survey level. Measured with immunoSEQ multiplex PCR; TCRdb has only the in-frame clones, and not every one. The sample consists of about 28,000 clones, approximately 80% of them appearing once. The germline CDR1 and CDR2 sequences are LNHNV and YYDKDF (reference sequence). The CDR3 contains 15 residues. V shed 2 bases and J shed 2 bases, with 12 bases lying between them. This TCR was recovered from a man aged 25 to 40 with HIV. The gene calls are TRBV15 and TRBJ2-5; D not resolved. Sequenced here: unsorted PBMCs, sampled approximately 2.9 years after starting antiretroviral therapy. The CDR3 coding sequence is TGTGCCACCAGCAGATCCCTTGGTCCACAAGAGACCCAGTACTTC. Amino acid sequence: CATSRSLGPQETQYF.